This entry lists 10 T cell receptor beta chains sequenced from one sample in a study of T cell responses to AZD1222 COVID-19 vaccine. Sequencing was performed with immunoSEQ multiplex PCR; in TCRdb, only in-frame clones are kept and a portion is missing. The repertoire includes about 150,000 clones, approximately 90% of them detected once, and roughly 7% sits in the top ten. Here the sequenced sample was peripheral blood, taken after recovery from COVID-19. The receptors originated from an adult who had recovered from COVID-19.

This clone appeared a few times. CDR3 loop: CASSPLGGELFF. The CDR3 DNA reads as TGTGCCAGCAGCCCCTTGGGCGGGGAGCTGTTTTTT. The rearrangement uses TRBV9 and TRBJ2-2; D remains ambiguous. The CDR3 has 12 amino acids. The V gene's germline CDR1 is SGDLS and CDR2 YYNGEE. The V gene lost 4 bases and the J gene lost 7 bases, with 8 bases spanning the gap.

The V and J genes are TRBV5-4 and TRBJ2-5; 9 bases are a match to TRBD2. There are 17 residues in the CDR3. V lost 3 bases to trimming and J lost 5 bases; unmatched junction nucleotides: 14. Germline values: CDR1 SGHNT, CDR2 YYREEE (reference sequence). CDR3 nucleotide sequence: TGTGCCAGCAGCTCCCCGTTAGCGGGAGTTTCGGGGGAGACCCAGTACTTC. It yields the protein CASSSPLAGVSGETQYF.

V and J are TRBV6-5 and TRBJ1-3, with D possibly being TRBD1 (5 bases). The CDR3 extends over 15 amino acids. Germline V gene lookup returns CDR1 MNHEY and CDR2 SVGAGI. The V end lost 7 bases, the J end lost 0 bases, and 13 bases lay between the germline ends. The CDR3 coding sequence is TGTGCCAGCACAAGACAGATAGACTCTGGAAACACCATATATTTT. This codes for CASTRQIDSGNTIYF.

This clone was recorded once. This chain uses TRBV9 with TRBJ1-6; a weak D match, TRBD1 (5 bases). This CDR3 has 15 residues. Trimming shortened V by 0 bases and J by 8 bases, and 12 bases separated the two germline ends. Germline V gene data show CDR1 as SGDLS and CDR2 as YYNGEE. The CDR3, as DNA: TGTGCCAGCAGCGTAGGGGGCCAAGCCCATTCACCCCTCCACTTT. This encodes CASSVGGQAHSPLHF.

The genes are TRBV24-1 and TRBJ2-7; D ambiguous. V lost 4 bases and J lost 2, with 11 bases in between. The CDR3 runs to 14 residues. The V gene's germline CDR1 is KGHDR and CDR2 SFDVKD. The CDR3 region has the DNA TGTGCCACCAGTGACCGACGGCGCCCCTACGAGCAGTACTTC. Encoded protein: CATSDRRRPYEQYF.

This clone was counted many times. This chain links TRBV6-4 with TRBJ2-3; 12 nucleotides line up with TRBD2. The J segment lost 3 bases and the V segment lost 3 bases, leaving 1 base of the junction unmatched. CDR1 is MRHNA and CDR2 is SNTAGT in the germline V gene. The CDR3 contains 15 residues. The CDR3 protein is CASSEGTSGTDTQYF. CDR3 bases: TGTGCCAGCAGTGAGGGGACTAGCGGGACAGATACGCAGTATTTT.

This clone was observed once. The rearrangement uses TRBV2 and TRBJ2-7; D tentatively fits TRBD1 or TRBD2 (5 bases each). This CDR3 region has 14 residues. Germline V gene sequence: CDR1 SNHLY, CDR2 FYNNEI. V lost 5 bases to trimming and J lost 2 bases, with 13 bases between them. In DNA, the CDR3 is TGTGCCAGCAGTTGGGAGACAGTGGCCTACGAGCAGTACTTC. This sequence encodes CASSWETVAYEQYF.

This clone was found once. CDR3 sequence reads: CASSPGGAGNTIYF. The CDR3 bases are TGTGCCAGCAGCCCTGGGGGGGCTGGAAACACCATATATTTT. The chain couples TRBV9 to TRBJ1-3; maybe TRBD1 (5 bases). There are 14 residues in the CDR3. Trimming removed 4 bases at V and 2 bases at J, with 10 bases between. The germline V gene has CDR1 SGDLS and CDR2 YYNGEE. The whole variable domain, filled in from reference TRBV9 and TRBJ1-3, reads DSGVTQTPKHLITATGQRVTLRCSPRSGDLSVYWYQQSLDQGLQFLIQYYNGEERAKGNILERFSAQQFPDLHSELNLSSLELGDSALYFCASSPGGAGNTIYFGEGSWLTVV.

This clone has only one observation. The chain is built from TRBV10-1 and TRBJ1-2; maybe TRBD1 (6 bases). With 3 bases removed from V and 5 bases from J, the gap between germline ends came to 13 bases. Germline CDR1 reads WNHNN; CDR2 reads SYGVQD (reference sequence). The CDR3 is 14 residues long. The DNA for the CDR3 is TGCGCCAGCAGTGAAACAAACAGGGAGTATGGCTACACCTTC. Protein: CASSETNREYGYTF.

The chain combines TRBV9 with TRBJ1-2, with 11 nucleotides matching TRBD1. V shed 0 bases and J 4 bases; nucleotides not matched to a gene: 2. The CDR3 is 15 amino acids. Germline values: CDR1 SGDLS, CDR2 YYNGEE. CDR3 in amino acids: CASSVEGQGAYGYTF. CDR3 nucleotides: TGTGCCAGCAGCGTAGAAGGACAGGGGGCCTATGGCTACACCTTC.